This TCR beta chain was captured by sequencing in a study of beta chain features in type 1 diabetes. General study points: In all four CD4+ subsets, TCRB CDR3 length was significantly, moderately reduced in type 1 diabetes.

The sample holds a few counts of this clone. Its specificity is unknown. Sorted cells reached over 95% purity in every population. What was sequenced were expressed TCRB transcripts, since all of the isolated RNA had been reverse transcribed. The table came from immunoSEQ multiplex PCR; TCRdb's copy has only in-frame clones and leaves some out. The repertoire holds roughly 500,000 clones, with more than 9.5% as singletons. The germline V gene has CDR1 DFQATT and CDR2 SNEGSKA (reference sequence). The CDR3 is made up of 10 amino acids. V was cut by 4 bases and J by 10 bases, with 10 bases left in between.

Source material: naive CD4+ T cells from blood. The chain has TRBV20-1 and TRBJ1-1; D not resolved. The source of this sequence is a woman aged 18-35 years in good health. CDR3 protein: CSAKDLRAFF. Written as DNA, the CDR3 is TGCAGTGCTAAAGACCTCCGAGCTTTCTTT.